Given below is one TCR beta chain in context. This CDR3 is built from 16 residues. Germline CDR1 is LGHDT and CDR2 is YNNKEL (reference sequence). V was trimmed by 2 bases and J by 6 bases, leaving 17 bases between them. This entry comes from a study of blood T cell repertoires in COVID-19. TCRdb's copy holds only in-frame clones and misses some; the assay was immunoSEQ multiplex PCR. There are 310,000 or so clones in the sample; roughly 89% occur only once, and 8.9% lies in the top ten. V is TRBV3-1 (or the pseudogene TRBV3-2) and J is TRBJ2-1, with D possibly TRBD2 on 5 matching bases. The sequenced sample consisted of PBMCs or T cells enriched from blood (not recorded which). The TCR comes from a woman aged 18-29 years who had recovered from COVID-19. CDR3 nucleotide sequence: TGTGCCAGCAGCCAACCCGGACGGGATCGGCTCAATGAGCAGTTCTTC. Translated, it gives CASSQPGRDRLNEQFF.